This T cell receptor (beta chain) originates from a study of blood T cell repertoires in COVID-19. Study overall: The analysed material was cDNA or gDNA that came from T cells, B-cell-depleted T cells, or PBMCs.

This CDR3 region has 12 residues. Germline V CDR1 and CDR2: KGHDR, SFDVKD. Trimming pared 8 bases from V and 4 bases from J, leaving 10 bases between. The repertoire was sequenced with immunoSEQ multiplex PCR; TCRdb's copy has only in-frame clones and lacks some. The data show fewer than 200,000 clones, about 83% seen once. This chain links TRBV24-1 with TRBJ1-1; TRBD1 is a possible D gene (5 bases). Sequencing was performed on peripheral blood. This sequence was found in a man aged 40-49 years who had recovered from COVID-19. The DNA of the CDR3 is TGTGCCACCACAGGGACTCCCACTGAAGCTTTCTTT. Translation gives CATTGTPTEAFF.